The following is a T cell receptor beta chain sequence with its context. No antigen is known for it. The data stem from a study of T cell responses to AZD1222 COVID-19 vaccine. V gave up 4 bases and J gave up 5 bases; unmatched junction bases: 10. Germline CDR1 and CDR2: GTSNPN and SVGIG (reference sequence). This CDR3 is built from 14 residues. Here immunoSEQ multiplex PCR was the method, and the copy in TCRdb shows in-frame clones only, minus some. Of some 170,000 clones listed, about 91% are singletons. Points from the study as a whole: Along spike, vaccine-associated CD4 TCRs were found throughout, with dominance at 160-218 and 743-854. Repertoire samples came only from after the peak T cell response. Of the AZD1222 recipients, only 5 to 7 were seropositive at baseline. Among spike-specific TCRs, nearly half reportedly target unmutated variant regions.

The sequencing here drew on peripheral blood, taken on day 0 of MenACWY control vaccination. This clonotype was sampled from an adult in good health. This chain joins TRBV30 and TRBJ2-7; 8 bases line up with TRBD1. CDR3 in amino acids: CAWNRGQGGHEQYF. The CDR3 DNA is TGTGCCTGGAACCGCGGACAGGGCGGCCACGAGCAGTACTTC.